This T cell receptor (beta chain) was sequenced during a study of shared clonotypes between healthy human individuals. It was about 180 ng DNA, 31,000 or so T cell genomes, that sorted-subset replicate PCRs used. Here immunoSEQ multiplex PCR was the method, and the copy in TCRdb shows in-frame clones only, minus some. The data hold nearly 600,000 clones, with about 95% observed a single time. The CDR3 runs 15 residues. Germline CDR1 and CDR2: MNHEY and SVGAGI. Trimming cost V 0 bases and J 1 base, with 7 bases left between them. Terminally differentiated effector memory CD45RA+ cells were excluded from the naive CD8 cells, which were CD45RO-negative and positively selected for CCR7. Each of the donors was a healthy adult who was HIV-negative and had not had a recent acute infection or vaccination.

This clonotype was obtained from a woman between 25 and 40 years old in good health. The sample comprised naive CD8+ T cells sorted from blood. This rearrangement joins TRBV6-5 to TRBJ2-1; possible D gene TRBD1, 6 bases. CDR3 in DNA: TGTGCCAGCAGTTACTCACAGGGTTCCTACAATGAGCAGTTCTTC. Translated: CASSYSQGSYNEQFF.